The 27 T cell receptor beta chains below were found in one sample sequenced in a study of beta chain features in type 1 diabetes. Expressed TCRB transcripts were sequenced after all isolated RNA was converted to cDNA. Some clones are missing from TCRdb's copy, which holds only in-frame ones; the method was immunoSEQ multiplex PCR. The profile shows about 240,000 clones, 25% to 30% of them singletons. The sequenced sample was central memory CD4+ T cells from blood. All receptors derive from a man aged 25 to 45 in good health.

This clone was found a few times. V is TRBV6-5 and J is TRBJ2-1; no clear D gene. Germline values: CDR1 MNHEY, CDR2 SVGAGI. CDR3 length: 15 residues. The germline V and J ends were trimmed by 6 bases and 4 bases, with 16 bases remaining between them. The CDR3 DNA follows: TGTGCCAGCAGGGCGGCCCTTGGGCCTTACAATGAGCAGTTCTTC. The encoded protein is CASRAALGPYNEQFF.

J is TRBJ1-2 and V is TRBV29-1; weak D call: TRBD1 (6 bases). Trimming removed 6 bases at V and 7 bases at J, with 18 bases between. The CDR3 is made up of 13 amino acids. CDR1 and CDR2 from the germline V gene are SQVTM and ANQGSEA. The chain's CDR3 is CSVDLSGAAGYTF. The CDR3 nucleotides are TGCAGCGTGGACCTATCGGGGGCCGCTGGCTACACCTTC.

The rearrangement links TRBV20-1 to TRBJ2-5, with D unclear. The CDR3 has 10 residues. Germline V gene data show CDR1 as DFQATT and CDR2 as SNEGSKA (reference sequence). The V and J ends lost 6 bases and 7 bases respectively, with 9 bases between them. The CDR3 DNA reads TGCAGTGCGACGGAAGGGACCCAGTACTTC. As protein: CSATEGTQYF.

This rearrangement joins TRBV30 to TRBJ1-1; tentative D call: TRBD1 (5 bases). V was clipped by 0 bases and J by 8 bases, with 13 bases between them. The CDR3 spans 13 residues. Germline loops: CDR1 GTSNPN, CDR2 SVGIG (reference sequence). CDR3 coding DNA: TGTGCCTGGAGTGTACGAGGTGCAGGGGAAGCTTTCTTT. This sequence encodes CAWSVRGAGEAFF.

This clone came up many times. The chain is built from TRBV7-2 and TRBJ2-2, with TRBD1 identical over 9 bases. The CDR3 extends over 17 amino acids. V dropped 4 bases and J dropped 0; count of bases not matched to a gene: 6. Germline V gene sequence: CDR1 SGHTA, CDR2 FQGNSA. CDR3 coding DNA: TGTGCCAGCAGCTCCGGACAGGGGAGGACGAACACCGGGGAGCTGTTTTTT. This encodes CASSSGQGRTNTGELFF.

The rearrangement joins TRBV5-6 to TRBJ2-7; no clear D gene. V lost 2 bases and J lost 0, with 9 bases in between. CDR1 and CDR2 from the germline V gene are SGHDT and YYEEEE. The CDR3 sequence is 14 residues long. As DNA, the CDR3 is TGTGCCAGCAGCTTAGAGGACGTCTCCTACGAGCAGTACTTC. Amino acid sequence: CASSLEDVSYEQYF.

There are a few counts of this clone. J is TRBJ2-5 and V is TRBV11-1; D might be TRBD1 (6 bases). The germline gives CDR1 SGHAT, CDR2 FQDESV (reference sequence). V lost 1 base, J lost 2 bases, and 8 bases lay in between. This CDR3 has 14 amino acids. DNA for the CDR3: TGTGCCAGCAGCTTAGGAGGGGGACAAGAGACCCAGTACTTC. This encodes CASSLGGGQETQYF.

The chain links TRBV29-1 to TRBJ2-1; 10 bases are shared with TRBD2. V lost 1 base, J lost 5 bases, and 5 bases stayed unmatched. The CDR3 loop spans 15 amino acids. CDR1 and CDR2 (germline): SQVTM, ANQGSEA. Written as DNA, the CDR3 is TGCAGCGTTGAAGCGGGGACTAGCGTCAACAATGAGCAGTTCTTC. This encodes CSVEAGTSVNNEQFF.

The DNA for the CDR3 is TGTGCCTGGAGTGTACCGGGGAACTTCAATCAGCCCCAGCATTTT. Amino acids: CAWSVPGNFNQPQHF. The rearrangement joins TRBV30 to TRBJ1-5; no clear D gene. The germline V gene has CDR1 GTSNPN and CDR2 SVGIG (reference sequence). The ends were cut back, 0 bases at V and 3 bases at J, with 12 bases in the middle. The CDR3 contains 15 residues.

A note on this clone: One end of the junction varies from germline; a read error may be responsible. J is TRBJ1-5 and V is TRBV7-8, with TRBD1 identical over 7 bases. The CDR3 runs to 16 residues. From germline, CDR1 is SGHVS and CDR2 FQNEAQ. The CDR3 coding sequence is TGTTCCAGCAGCGCCCGGGACAGAGCTCCGGGACAGCCCCAGCATTTT. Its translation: CSSSARDRAPGQPQHF.

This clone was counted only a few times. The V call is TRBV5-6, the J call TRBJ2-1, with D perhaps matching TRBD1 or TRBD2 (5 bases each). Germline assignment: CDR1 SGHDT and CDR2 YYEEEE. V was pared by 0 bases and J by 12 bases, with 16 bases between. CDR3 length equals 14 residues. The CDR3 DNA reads TGTGCCAGCAGCTTGGGGGGACCACCAATGAGGCAGTTCTTC. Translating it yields CASSLGGPPMRQFF.

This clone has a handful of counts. Written as DNA, the CDR3 is TGTGCCAGCAGCTTATGGTTGGAAAAACTGTTTTTT. It yields the protein CASSLWLEKLFF. The chain has TRBV7-9 and TRBJ1-4; unclear D gene. CDR1 is SEHNR and CDR2 is FQNEAQ in the germline V gene (reference sequence). The CDR3 covers 12 residues. V lost 2 bases and J lost 8, with 6 bases in between.

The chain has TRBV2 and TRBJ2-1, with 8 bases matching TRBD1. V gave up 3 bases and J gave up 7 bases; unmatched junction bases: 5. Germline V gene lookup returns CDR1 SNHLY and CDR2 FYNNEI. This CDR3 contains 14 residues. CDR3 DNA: TGTGCCAGCAGTGAGTACAGGGGGACAAATGAGCAGTTCTTC. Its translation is CASSEYRGTNEQFF.

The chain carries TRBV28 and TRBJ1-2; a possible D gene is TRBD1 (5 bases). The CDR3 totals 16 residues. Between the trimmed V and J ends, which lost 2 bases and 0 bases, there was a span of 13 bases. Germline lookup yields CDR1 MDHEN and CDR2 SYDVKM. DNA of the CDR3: TGTGCCAGCAGTTTACCTCATGGGGCAGCTAACTATGGCTACACCTTC. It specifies CASSLPHGAANYGYTF.

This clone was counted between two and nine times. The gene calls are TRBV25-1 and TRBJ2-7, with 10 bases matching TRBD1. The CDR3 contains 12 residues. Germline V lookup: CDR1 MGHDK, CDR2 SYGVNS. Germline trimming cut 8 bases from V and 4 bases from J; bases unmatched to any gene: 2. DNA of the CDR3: TGTGCCAGCGCGGGACAGGGGTACGAGCAGTACTTC. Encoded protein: CASAGQGYEQYF.

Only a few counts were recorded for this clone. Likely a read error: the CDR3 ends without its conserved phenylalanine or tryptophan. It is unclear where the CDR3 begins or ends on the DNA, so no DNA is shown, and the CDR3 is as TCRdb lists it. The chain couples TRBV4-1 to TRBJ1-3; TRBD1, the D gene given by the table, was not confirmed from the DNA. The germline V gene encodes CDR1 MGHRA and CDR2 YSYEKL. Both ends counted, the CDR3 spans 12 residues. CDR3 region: CASSQDPAGQGR.

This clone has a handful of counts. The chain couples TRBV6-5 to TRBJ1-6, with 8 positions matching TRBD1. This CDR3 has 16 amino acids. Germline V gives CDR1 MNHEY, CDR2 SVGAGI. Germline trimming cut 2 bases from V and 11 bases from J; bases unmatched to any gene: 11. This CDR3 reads CASSYSRTGLTTPLHF. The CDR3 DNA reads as TGTGCCAGCAGTTACAGTCGGACAGGGCTTACGACACCCCTCCACTTT.

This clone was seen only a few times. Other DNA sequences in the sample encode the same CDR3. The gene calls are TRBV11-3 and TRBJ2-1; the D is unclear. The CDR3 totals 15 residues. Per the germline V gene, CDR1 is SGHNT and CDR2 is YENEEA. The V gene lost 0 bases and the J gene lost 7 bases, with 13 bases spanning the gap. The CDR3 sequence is CASSLDRASGNEQFF. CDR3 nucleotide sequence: TGTGCCAGCAGCTTAGATCGGGCGTCTGGAAATGAGCAGTTCTTC. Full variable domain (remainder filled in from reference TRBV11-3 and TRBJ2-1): EAGVVQSPRYKIIEKKQPVAFWCNPISGHNTLYWYLQNLGQGPELLIRYENEEAVDDSQLPKDRFSAERLKGVDSTLKIQPAELGDSAVYLCASSLDRASGNEQFFGPGTRLTVL.

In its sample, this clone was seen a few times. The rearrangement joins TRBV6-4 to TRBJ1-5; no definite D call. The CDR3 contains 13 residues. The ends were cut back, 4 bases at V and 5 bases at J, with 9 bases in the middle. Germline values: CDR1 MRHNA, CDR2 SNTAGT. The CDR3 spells CASSVESHQPQHF. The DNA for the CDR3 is TGTGCCAGCAGTGTTGAAAGCCATCAGCCCCAGCATTTT.

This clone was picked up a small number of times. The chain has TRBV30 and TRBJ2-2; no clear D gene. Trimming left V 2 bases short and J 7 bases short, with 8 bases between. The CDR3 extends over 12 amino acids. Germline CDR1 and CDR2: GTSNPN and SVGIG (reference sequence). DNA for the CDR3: TGTGCCTGGAGTAACTACCTCGGGGAGCTGTTTTTT. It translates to CAWSNYLGELFF.

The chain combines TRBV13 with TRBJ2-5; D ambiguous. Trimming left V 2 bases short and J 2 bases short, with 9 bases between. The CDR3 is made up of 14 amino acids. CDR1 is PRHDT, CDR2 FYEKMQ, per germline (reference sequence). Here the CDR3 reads CASSLSATQETQYF. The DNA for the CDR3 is TGTGCCAGCAGCTTATCGGCCACACAAGAGACCCAGTACTTC. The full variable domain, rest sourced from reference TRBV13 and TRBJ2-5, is AAGVIQSPRHLIKEKRETATLKCYPIPRHDTVYWYQQGPGQDPQFLISFYEKMQSDKGSIPDRFSAQQFSDYHSELNMSSLELGDSALYFCASSLSATQETQYFGPGTRLLVL.

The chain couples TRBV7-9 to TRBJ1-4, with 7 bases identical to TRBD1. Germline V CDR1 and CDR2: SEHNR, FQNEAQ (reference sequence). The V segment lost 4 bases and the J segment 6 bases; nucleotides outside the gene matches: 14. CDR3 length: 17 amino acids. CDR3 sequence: CASSSIATSGTDEKLFF. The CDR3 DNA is TGTGCCAGCAGCTCCATAGCCACCTCCGGGACAGATGAAAAACTGTTTTTT.

The CDR3 reads CASSERIQQETQYF. In nucleotides, the CDR3 is TGTGCCAGCAGTGAACGGATACAGCAAGAGACCCAGTACTTC. The chain employs TRBV2 and TRBJ2-5, with D unresolved. V was cut by 2 bases and J by 2 bases, with 9 bases left in between. The CDR3 is 14 residues long. Germline V gene lookup returns CDR1 SNHLY and CDR2 FYNNEI.

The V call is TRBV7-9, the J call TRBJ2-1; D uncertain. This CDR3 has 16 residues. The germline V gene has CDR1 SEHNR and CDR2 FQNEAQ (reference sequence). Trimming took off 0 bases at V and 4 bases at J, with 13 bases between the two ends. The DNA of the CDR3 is TGTGCCAGCAGCTTAGCGGACGGATCCCCTTACAATGAGCAGTTCTTC. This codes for CASSLADGSPYNEQFF.

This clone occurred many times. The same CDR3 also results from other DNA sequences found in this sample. CDR3 loop: CASSRDFNEQFF. The CDR3, as DNA: TGTGCCAGCAGCAGGGACTTCAATGAGCAGTTCTTC. The rearrangement joins TRBV7-2 to TRBJ2-1; TRBD2 might be the D (6 bases). Germline-derived CDR1 and CDR2 are SGHTA and FQGNSA. With 5 bases removed from V and 6 bases from J, the gap between germline ends came to 8 bases. This CDR3 comprises 12 residues.

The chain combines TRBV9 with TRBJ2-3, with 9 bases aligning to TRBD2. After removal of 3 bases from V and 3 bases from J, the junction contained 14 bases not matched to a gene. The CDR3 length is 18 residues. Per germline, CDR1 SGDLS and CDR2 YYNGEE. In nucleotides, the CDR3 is TGTGCCAGCAGCGCCCGCTCCCGCAGGACTAGCGTAACAGATACGCAGTATTTT. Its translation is CASSARSRRTSVTDTQYF.

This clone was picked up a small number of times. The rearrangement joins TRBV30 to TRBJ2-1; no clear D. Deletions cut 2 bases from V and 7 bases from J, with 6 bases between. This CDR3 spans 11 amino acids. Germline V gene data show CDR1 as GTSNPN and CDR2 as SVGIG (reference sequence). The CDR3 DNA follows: TGTGCCTGGAGTCGGACGAATGAGCAGTTCTTC. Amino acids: CAWSRTNEQFF.